Sequencing of this T cell receptor beta chain was carried out in a study of T cell responses to AZD1222 COVID-19 vaccine. Study conclusions and caveats: Across the whole spike, CD4 TCRs peaked at regions 160-218 and 743-854.

On this clone itself: Its antigen remains unidentified.

Method: immunoSEQ multiplex PCR; TCRdb's copy keeps in-frame clones and lacks some. The table has about 140,000 clones, around 89% seen once. The sample here was peripheral blood, taken on day 0 of AZD1222 vaccination. The TCR sequence derives from an adult in good health.

CDR3 sequence: CASSYRGETQYF. The CDR3 DNA is TGTGCCAGCAGCTACCGGGGGGAGACCCAGTACTTC. This chain uses TRBV7-3 with TRBJ2-5; D is possibly TRBD2 (6 bases). In germline, CDR1 is SGHTA, CDR2 FQGTGA. The CDR3 totals 12 residues. The V gene lost 4 bases and the J gene lost 5 bases, with 8 bases spanning the gap.